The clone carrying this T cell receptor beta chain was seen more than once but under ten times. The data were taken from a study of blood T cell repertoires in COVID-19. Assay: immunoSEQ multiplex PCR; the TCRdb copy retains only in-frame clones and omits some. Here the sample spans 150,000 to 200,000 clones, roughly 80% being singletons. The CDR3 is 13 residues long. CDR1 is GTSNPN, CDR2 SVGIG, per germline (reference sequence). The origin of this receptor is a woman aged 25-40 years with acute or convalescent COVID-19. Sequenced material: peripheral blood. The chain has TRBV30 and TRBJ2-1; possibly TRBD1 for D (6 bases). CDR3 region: CAFFPGHYNEQFF. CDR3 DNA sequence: TGTGCTTTTTTCCCGGGACATTACAATGAGCAGTTCTTC.